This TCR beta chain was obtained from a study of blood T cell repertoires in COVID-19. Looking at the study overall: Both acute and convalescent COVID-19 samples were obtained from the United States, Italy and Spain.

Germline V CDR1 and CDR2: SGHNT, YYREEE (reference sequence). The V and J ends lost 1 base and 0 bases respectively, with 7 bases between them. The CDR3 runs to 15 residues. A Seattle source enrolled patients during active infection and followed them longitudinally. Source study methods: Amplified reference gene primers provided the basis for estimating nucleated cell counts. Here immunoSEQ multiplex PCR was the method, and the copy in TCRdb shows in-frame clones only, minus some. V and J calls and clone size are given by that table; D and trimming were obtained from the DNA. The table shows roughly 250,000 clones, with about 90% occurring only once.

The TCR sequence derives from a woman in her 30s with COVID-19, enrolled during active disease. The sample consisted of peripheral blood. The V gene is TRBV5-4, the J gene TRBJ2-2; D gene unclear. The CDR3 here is CASSLPESNTGELFF. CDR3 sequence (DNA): TGTGCCAGCAGCTTGCCAGAATCGAACACCGGGGAGCTGTTTTTT.